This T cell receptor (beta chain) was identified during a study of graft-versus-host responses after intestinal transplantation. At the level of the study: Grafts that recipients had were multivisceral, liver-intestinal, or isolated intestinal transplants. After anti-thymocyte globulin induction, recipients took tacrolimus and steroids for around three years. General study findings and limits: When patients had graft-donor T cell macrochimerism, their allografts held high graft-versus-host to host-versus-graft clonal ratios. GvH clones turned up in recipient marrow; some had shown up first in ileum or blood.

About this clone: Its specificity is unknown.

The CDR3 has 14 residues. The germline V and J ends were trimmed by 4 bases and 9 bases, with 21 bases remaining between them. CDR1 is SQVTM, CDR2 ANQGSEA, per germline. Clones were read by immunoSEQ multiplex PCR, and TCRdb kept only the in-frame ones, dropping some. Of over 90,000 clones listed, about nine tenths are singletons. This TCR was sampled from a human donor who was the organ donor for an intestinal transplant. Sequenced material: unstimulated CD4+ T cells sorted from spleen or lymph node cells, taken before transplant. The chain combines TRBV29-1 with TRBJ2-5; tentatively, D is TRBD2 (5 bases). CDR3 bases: TGCAGCGTTGCGGGTGTCCTGGTCCAGGAGGCCCAGTACTTC. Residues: CSVAGVLVQEAQYF.